A single sample is the source of the 11 T cell receptor beta chains below, sequenced in a study of blood T cells in healthy people across ages. Primed by a sample-barcoded 5' primer and a J-beta primer mix, a second PCR proceeded for roughly 7 to 11 cycles. TCRdb passed the 5' RACE reads through MiXCR, listing each CDR3 protein once. The data show around 1.7 million distinct CDR3 sequences, 25% to 30% seen once. Sequenced material: blood. Receptors originate from a young woman in good health.

The rearrangement uses TRBV30 and TRBJ2-7; unclear D gene. Trimming took 1 base from V and 2 from J, leaving 3 bases between them. In germline, CDR1 is GTSNPN, CDR2 SVGIG (reference sequence). The CDR3 contains 11 residues. DNA for the CDR3: TGTGCCTGGAGTGAGACCTACGAGCAGTACTTC. The encoded protein is CAWSETYEQYF.

This clonotype was observed a few times. The genes are TRBV10-3 and TRBJ2-1, with D possibly being TRBD2 (6 bases). This CDR3 region has 15 residues. The V end lost 0 bases, the J end lost 3 bases, and 9 bases lay between the germline ends. Germline CDR1 is ENHRY and CDR2 is SYGVKD. The CDR3 here is CAISESPGDYNEQFF. DNA for the CDR3: TGTGCCATCAGTGAGTCTCCGGGGGACTACAATGAGCAGTTCTTC.

The rearrangement links TRBV10-1 to TRBJ2-2; D is undetermined. Trimming removed 0 bases at V and 7 bases at J, with 6 bases between. The CDR3 is 13 residues long. The germline V gene encodes CDR1 WNHNN and CDR2 SYGVQD (reference sequence). CDR3 loop: CASSESRVGELFF. The CDR3 DNA reads as TGCGCCAGCAGTGAGTCTCGGGTCGGGGAGCTGTTTTTT.

This clonotype turned up a few times. CDR3 amino acids: CASSYPVPNRDRGRAFF. For the CDR3, the DNA is TGTGCCAGCAGTTACCCAGTCCCGAACCGGGACAGGGGGCGAGCTTTCTTT. The genes are TRBV6-5 and TRBJ1-1; 12 bases are shared with TRBD1. Germline V gives CDR1 MNHEY, CDR2 SVGAGI. There are 17 residues in the CDR3. Unmatched junction bases numbered 14, after V lost 2 bases and J lost 10 bases.

This clonotype was detected only a few times. The V call is TRBV15, the J call TRBJ2-1; D tentatively reads TRBD1 or TRBD2 (5 bases each). Trimming cost V 1 base and J 9 bases, with 13 bases left between them. CDR1 is LNHNV, CDR2 YYDKDF, per germline (reference sequence). The CDR3 spans 14 residues. CDR3 amino acids: CATSRGGSLGEQFF. DNA of the CDR3: TGTGCCACCAGCAGAGGGGGGTCCCTCGGTGAGCAGTTCTTC.

This clonotype is a singleton in its sample. The V call is TRBV7-3, the J call TRBJ2-3; the match to TRBD2 covers 12 bases. V lost 5 bases to trimming and J lost 1 base; unmatched junction nucleotides: 4. The CDR3 totals 16 residues. Germline CDR1 is SGHTA and CDR2 is FQGTGA. CDR3: CASSRGTSGRTDTQYF. The CDR3 DNA reads TGTGCCAGCAGCCGGGGGACTAGCGGGCGCACAGATACGCAGTATTTT.

A few counts support this clonotype. The chain links TRBV12-3 or TRBV12-4 to TRBJ1-1; no firm D call. This CDR3 has 13 residues. The germline V and J ends were trimmed by 6 bases and 12 bases, with 20 bases remaining between them. The CDR3 DNA sequence: TGTGCCAGCAGGGCGAATTCCGAGGGAGCCCCTTTCTTT. Residues: CASRANSEGAPFF.

This sequence joins TRBV4-2 and TRBJ2-3; TRBD2 might be the D (7 bases). V was clipped by 0 bases and J by 0 bases, with 25 bases between them. The germline CDR1 and CDR2 sequences are LGHNA and YNFKEQ. CDR3 length: 21 residues. CDR3 nucleotides: TGTGCCAGCAGCCAAGAATGGTCATCGACTAGCAGGGGCTCTAGCACAGATACGCAGTATTTT. It specifies CASSQEWSSTSRGSSTDTQYF.

Of note for this clonotype: A junction boundary mismatches the germline segment, possibly from a read error. The chain employs TRBV11-2 and TRBJ2-7; no definite D call. This CDR3 comprises 14 residues. Germline assignment: CDR1 SGHAT and CDR2 FQNNGV. The DNA for the CDR3 is TGTACCAGCAGCTTAGGAGACACCACCTACGAGCAGTACTTC. Translation: CTSSLGDTTYEQYF.

In its sample, this clonotype was seen a few times. The V call is TRBV7-8, the J call TRBJ2-5, with D uncertain. CDR3 length: 14 amino acids. Germline V gene lookup returns CDR1 SGHVS and CDR2 FQNEAQ. V was cut by 1 base and J by 5 bases, with 11 bases left in between. For the CDR3, the DNA is TGTGCCAGCAGCTTAGGGGCCAGAGACGAGACCCAGTACTTC. It translates to CASSLGARDETQYF.

This clonotype occurred many times. The CDR3 loop is CASSPDREGNQPQHF. The CDR3, as DNA: TGTGCCAGCAGCCCGGACAGGGAGGGGAACCAGCCCCAGCATTTT. The chain uses TRBV7-2 and TRBJ1-5, with 8 bases aligning to TRBD1. V dropped 5 bases and J dropped 7; count of bases not matched to a gene: 10. This CDR3 region has 15 residues. Germline CDR1 reads SGHTA; CDR2 reads FQGNSA.